The sequence of this T cell receptor beta chain was determined in a study of Tregs in tolerant kidney transplant recipients. As for the study in general: The nonmyeloablative bone marrow transplants came from related graft donors, with transient mixed chimerism. Broader study findings: Tolerant patients' donor-specific Tregs expanded beyond overall Tregs, suggesting antigen-driven growth. Biological reproducibility was not directly addressed in this study.

Concerning this clone: Its target is unknown.

Some clones are missing from TCRdb's copy, which holds only in-frame ones; the method was immunoSEQ multiplex PCR. The data show about 66,000 clones, about nine tenths seen once. Unstimulated Tregs (CD4+CD25+CD127-) and CD4+CD25- non-Tregs were sorted from PBMCs. This sequence originates from a human donor who received a combined kidney and bone marrow transplant. Source: CD8+ T cells from blood, taken before the transplant.

In DNA form, the CDR3 reads TGCGCCAGCAGCCAAAGACTAGCGGGAGGGCCGAACACCGGGGAGCTGTTTTTT. It is translated as CASSQRLAGGPNTGELFF. The chain is built from TRBV4-3 and TRBJ2-2, with 14 positions matching TRBD2. This CDR3 has 18 amino acids. Germline lookup yields CDR1 LGHNA and CDR2 YSLEER. With V trimmed by 2 bases and J by 0 bases, 2 bases remained unmatched.